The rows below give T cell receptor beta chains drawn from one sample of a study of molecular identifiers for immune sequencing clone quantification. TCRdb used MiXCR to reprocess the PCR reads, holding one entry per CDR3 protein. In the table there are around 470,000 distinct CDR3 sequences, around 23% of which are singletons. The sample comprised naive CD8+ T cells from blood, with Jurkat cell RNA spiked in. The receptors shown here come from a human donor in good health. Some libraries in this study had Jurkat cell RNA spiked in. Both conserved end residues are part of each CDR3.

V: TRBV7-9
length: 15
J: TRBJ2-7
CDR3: CASSFRQAQGYEQYF

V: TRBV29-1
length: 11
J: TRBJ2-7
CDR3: CSVEEGYEQYF

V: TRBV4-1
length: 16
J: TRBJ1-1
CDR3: CASSQDRKEGFTEAFF

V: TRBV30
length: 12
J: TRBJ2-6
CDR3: CAWSGLANVLTF

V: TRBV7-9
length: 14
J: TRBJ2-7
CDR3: CASSLAIASYEQYF

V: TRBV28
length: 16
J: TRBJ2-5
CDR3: CASRITGTGVQETQYF

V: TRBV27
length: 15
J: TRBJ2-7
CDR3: CASSYAPDIKYEQYF

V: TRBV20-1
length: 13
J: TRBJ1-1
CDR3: CSARVGRGREAFF

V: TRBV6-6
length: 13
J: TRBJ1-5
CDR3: CASRTFGNQPQHF

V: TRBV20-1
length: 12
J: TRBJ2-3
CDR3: CSPSGMPDTQYF

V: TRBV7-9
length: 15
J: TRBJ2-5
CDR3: CASSPDGTSYQTQYF

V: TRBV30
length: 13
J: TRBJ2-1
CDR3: CAWSYTRTDEQFF

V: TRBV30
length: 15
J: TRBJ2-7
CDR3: CAWSVLAGGFYEQYF

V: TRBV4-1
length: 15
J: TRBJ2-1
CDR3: CASSQDLGLANEQFF

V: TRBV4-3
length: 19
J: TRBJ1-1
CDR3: CAGSQDRGDDASGNTEAFF

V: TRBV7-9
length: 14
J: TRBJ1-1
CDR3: CASSLTLMNTEALF

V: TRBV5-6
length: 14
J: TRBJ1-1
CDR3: CASCLGDSYTEAFF

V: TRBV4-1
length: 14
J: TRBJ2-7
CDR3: CASSHSGTGYEQYF

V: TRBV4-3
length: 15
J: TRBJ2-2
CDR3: CASSQGPEKTGELFF

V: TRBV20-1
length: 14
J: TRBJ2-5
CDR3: CSAREPRKGETQYF

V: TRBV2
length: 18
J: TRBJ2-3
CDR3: CASSDGLAGGGSTDTQYF

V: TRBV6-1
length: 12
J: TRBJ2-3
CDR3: CASRYRADTQYF

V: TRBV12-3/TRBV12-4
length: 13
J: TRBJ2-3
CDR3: CASRDTSGNTQYF

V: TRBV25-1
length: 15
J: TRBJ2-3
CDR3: CASSAGDRVADTQYF

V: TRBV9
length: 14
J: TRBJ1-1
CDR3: CASSVDYMNTEAFF

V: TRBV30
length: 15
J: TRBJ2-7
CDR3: CAWSYRDSPGYEQYF

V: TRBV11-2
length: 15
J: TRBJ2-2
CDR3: CASSLVNRGAGELFF

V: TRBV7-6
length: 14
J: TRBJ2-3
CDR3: CASSSSEPADTQYF

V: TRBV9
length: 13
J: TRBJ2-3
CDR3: CASSVESGDTQYF

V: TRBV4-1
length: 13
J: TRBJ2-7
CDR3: CASSQARGYEQYF

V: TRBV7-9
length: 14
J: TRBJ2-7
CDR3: CASSPGTGGAEQYF

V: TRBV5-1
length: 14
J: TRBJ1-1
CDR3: CASSFRLMNTEAFF

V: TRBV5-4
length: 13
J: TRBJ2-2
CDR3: CAPRDSNTGELFF

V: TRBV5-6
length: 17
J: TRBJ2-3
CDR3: CASSLESAGPDTDTQYF

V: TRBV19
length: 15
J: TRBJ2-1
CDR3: CASSTGTGPYNERFF

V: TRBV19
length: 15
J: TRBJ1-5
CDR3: CASSIFGGNNQPQHF

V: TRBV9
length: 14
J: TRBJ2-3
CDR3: CASSVEVGTDTQYF

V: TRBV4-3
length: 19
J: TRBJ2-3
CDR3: CASSQDTASGSMGTDTQYF

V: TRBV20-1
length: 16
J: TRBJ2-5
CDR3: CSAKNREERATETQYF

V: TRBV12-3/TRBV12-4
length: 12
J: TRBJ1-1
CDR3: CASSAGVSEAFF

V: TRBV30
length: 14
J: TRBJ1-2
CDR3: CAWSVRPGWCGYTF

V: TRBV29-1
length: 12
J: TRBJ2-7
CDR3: CSVDGGGYEQYF

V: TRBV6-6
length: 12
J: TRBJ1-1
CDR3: CASRMGNTEAFF

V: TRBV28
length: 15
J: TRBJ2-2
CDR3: CASSAPRQGIGELFF

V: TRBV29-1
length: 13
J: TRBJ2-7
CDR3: CSVLSGRGYEQYF

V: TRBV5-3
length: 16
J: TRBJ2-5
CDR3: CASSPRGDLIQETQYF

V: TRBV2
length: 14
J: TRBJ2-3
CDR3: CASSEYRYTDTQYF

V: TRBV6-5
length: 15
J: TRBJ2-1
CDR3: CASSYGGISGDEQFF

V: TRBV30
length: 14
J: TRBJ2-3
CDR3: CAWSPGLTTDTQYF

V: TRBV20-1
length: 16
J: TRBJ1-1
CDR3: CSARDPRQEKYTEAFF

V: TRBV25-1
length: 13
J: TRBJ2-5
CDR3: CASIDRYQETQYF

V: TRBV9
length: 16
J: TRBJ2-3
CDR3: CASSVAGYHRTDTQYF

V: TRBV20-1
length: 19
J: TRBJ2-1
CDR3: CSAGLGTSLSPTLGNEQFF